This TCR beta chain was recorded in a study of blood T cell repertoires in COVID-19. Turning to the study itself: Sites across the United States, Italy and Spain contributed samples from acute and convalescent COVID-19. Sources were T cells, B-cell-depleted T cells, or PBMCs; the material itself was cDNA or gDNA.

Data came from immunoSEQ multiplex PCR; TCRdb stores just in-frame clones and leaves some out. The sample comprises under 150,000 clones, approximately 84% of which are singletons, and roughly 10% rests with the top ten. This TCR came from a woman older than 75 in a cohort sampled during active or convalescent COVID-19. The sequenced material came from peripheral blood.

CDR3 nucleotide sequence: TGTGCCAGCTCACCTTCCGAGGGGGTGCCTCCGGCCCTCCACTTT. Amino acid sequence: CASSPSEGVPPALHF. This chain uses TRBV18 with TRBJ1-6, with D possibly TRBD1 on 6 matching bases. The CDR3 spans 15 residues. Trimming left V 3 bases short and J 14 bases short, with 20 bases between. Germline V gives CDR1 KGHSH, CDR2 LQKENI.